These T cell receptor beta chains were read from a single sample in a study of blood T cell repertoires in COVID-19. Clones were read by immunoSEQ multiplex PCR, and TCRdb kept only the in-frame ones, dropping some. The sample includes some 240,000 clones, 75% to 90% seen only once; the top ten take around 7.2%. The sequenced sample consisted of peripheral blood. Receptor source: a man in his fifties or sixties who had recovered from COVID-19. CDR3s include the opening cysteine and the closing phenylalanine or tryptophan. Fields, in order: CDR3 DNA, CDR3 protein, clone size, D gene, J gene, CDR3 length, V gene. A D gene is named only where the DNA matches it firmly. Clone size is stated in some rows and not others, as once, few, many or a class when expanded.

TGCGCCAGCAGCCAACCGGGTGGGAAGGGACAGGGGGTTAATGAGCAGTACTTC	CASSQPGGKGQGVNEQYF	many	TRBD1	TRBJ2-7	18	TRBV4-1
TGCGCCAGCAGTGCCCAGGCCGCCCAGGGGGGTACGCAGTATTTT	CASSAQAAQGGTQYF	NA	NA	TRBJ2-3	15	TRBV10-1
TGCGCCAGCAGCCCCGGTGGCTCTGGAAACACCATATATTTT	CASSPGGSGNTIYF	NA	NA	TRBJ1-3	14	TRBV5-1
TGCAGCGGGGGGGACACCTACGAGCAGTACTTC	CSGGDTYEQYF	NA	NA	TRBJ2-7	11	TRBV29-1
TGTGCCAGTAGTATAGGTCGGGACAGGGGGACCCTTAGCAATCAGCCCCAGCATTTT	CASSIGRDRGTLSNQPQHF	NA	TRBD1	TRBJ1-5	19	TRBV19
TGTGCCACCAGCAGAGATCCCGCGGTTAGCTCCTACGAGCAGTACTTC	CATSRDPAVSSYEQYF	NA	NA	TRBJ2-7	16	TRBV15
TGCGCCAGCAGCTCTCCGGGACTAGCGGGGGAGGGGACCCAGTACTTC	CASSSPGLAGEGTQYF	NA	TRBD2	TRBJ2-5	16	TRBV5-1
TGTGCCAGCTCACCGGACAAACTTTATGGCTACACCTTC	CASSPDKLYGYTF	NA	NA	TRBJ1-2	13	TRBV18
TGTGCCAGCAGCCAAGGAGCAAGCGGGGGGGGCGAGACCCAGTACTTC	CASSQGASGGGETQYF	NA	TRBD2	TRBJ2-5	16	TRBV3-1/TRBV3-2
TGTGCCAGTAGCTCCCCCCGGGCCTTCCGCTCAGGGGGCTATGGCTACACCTTC	CASSSPRAFRSGGYGYTF	NA	TRBD1	TRBJ1-2	18	TRBV19
TGCGCCAGCAGCTTGTCCGGAGGAGGTTCCGTCGGAAACACCATATATTTT	CASSLSGGGSVGNTIYF	once	NA	TRBJ1-3	17	TRBV5-1
TGTGCTAGTGGTTTGGTAGTAGCGGGGCAATACACAGATACGCAGTATTTT	CASGLVVAGQYTDTQYF	NA	TRBD2	TRBJ2-3	17	TRBV12-5
TGTGCCAGCAGTTACGAGTCGGGGGAACGGGCAGATACGCAGTATTTT	CASSYESGERADTQYF	NA	NA	TRBJ2-3	16	TRBV6-5
TGTGCCAGCTCAAATGGACAGAATGAAAAACTGTTTTTT	CASSNGQNEKLFF	NA	NA	TRBJ1-4	13	TRBV18
TGTGCCAGCAGCCATCGATTCGGCTACGAGCAGTACTTC	CASSHRFGYEQYF	few	NA	TRBJ2-7	13	TRBV14
TGCAGCGTTGAAGATCCGACAGAGACTAACTATGGCTACACCTTC	CSVEDPTETNYGYTF	once	NA	TRBJ1-2	15	TRBV29-1
TGTGCCAGTAGTATACGCGGCGGCTACAATGAGCAGTTCTTC	CASSIRGGYNEQFF	NA	NA	TRBJ2-1	14	TRBV19
TGTGCCAGCAGCTTAGCCGCGTCAGGGTGGTACAATCAGCCCCAGCATTTT	CASSLAASGWYNQPQHF	NA	NA	TRBJ1-5	17	TRBV7-2
TGTGCCAGCAGCCCACTGACAGGAGGAAAACTGTTTTTT	CASSPLTGGKLFF	NA	NA	TRBJ1-4	13	TRBV5-6
TGTGCCAGCAGCCCCGGAAATTCGGGGAGATATGGCTACACCTTC	CASSPGNSGRYGYTF	NA	NA	TRBJ1-2	15	TRBV9
TGTGCCAGCAGCCCGACAGGGAATGAGCAGTTCTTC	CASSPTGNEQFF	NA	TRBD1	TRBJ2-1	12	TRBV7-9
TGTGCCGTCGGATGGGGGGGCTCTTGCAATCAGCCCCAGCATTTT	CAVGWGGSCNQPQHF	NA	NA	TRBJ1-5	15	TRBV7-6
TGTGCCAGTAATTCTGGTAGGGGTCCCTACGAGCAGTACTTC	CASNSGRGPYEQYF	NA	NA	TRBJ2-7	14	TRBV19
TGTGCCAGCAGCCGCCCTGGGGCGGGGGGGCAAGAGACCCAGTACTTC	CASSRPGAGGQETQYF	NA	TRBD2	TRBJ2-5	16	TRBV3-1/TRBV3-2
TGTGCCAGCTCGCTGACCGGGACAGTATACACTGAAGCTTTCTTT	CASSLTGTVYTEAFF	NA	TRBD1	TRBJ1-1	15	TRBV18
TGTGCCTGGGCTCGACGGGATAATTCACCCCTCCACTTT	CAWARRDNSPLHF	once	NA	TRBJ1-6	13	TRBV30
TGTGCCAGTTACAGGGCCTATGGCTACACCTTC	CASYRAYGYTF	NA	NA	TRBJ1-2	11	TRBV6-5
TGCAGTGTTGGGACAGCCTCTGGAAACACCATATATTTT	CSVGTASGNTIYF	NA	TRBD1	TRBJ1-3	13	TRBV29-1
TGTGCCAGCTCTCCTACGTCCTCCTCTGGAAACACCATATATTTT	CASSPTSSSGNTIYF	NA	NA	TRBJ1-3	15	TRBV18
TGTGCCAGCAGCTTTCATGAGGATCTCTACAATGAGCAGTTCTTC	CASSFHEDLYNEQFF	NA	NA	TRBJ2-1	15	TRBV3-1/TRBV3-2
TGCGCCAGCAGCTTGGAGGGACAGGGATTGGGCTACACCTTC	CASSLEGQGLGYTF	few	TRBD1	TRBJ1-2	14	TRBV5-1
TGTGCCAGCAGAGCCGACAGGAGAGGTTACAATGAGCAGTTCTTC	CASRADRRGYNEQFF	NA	NA	TRBJ2-1	15	TRBV6-5
TGTGCCAGCAGTACTCATCGGGACAGTTATCAGCCCCAGCATTTT	CASSTHRDSYQPQHF	NA	TRBD1	TRBJ1-5	15	TRBV6-5
TGTGCCAGCAAACACGGGACAGGTTCCTACAATGAGCAGTTCTTC	CASKHGTGSYNEQFF	many	TRBD1	TRBJ2-1	15	TRBV27
TGCAGCGTGACAGGACCGAACACCGGGGAGCTGTTTTTT	CSVTGPNTGELFF	NA	NA	TRBJ2-2	13	TRBV29-1
TGTGCCAGCAGGCTACAGGGGACCGACGGGGAGCTGTTTTTT	CASRLQGTDGELFF	few	TRBD1	TRBJ2-2	14	TRBV14
TGTTCATGCGGGGTTATGGATGAGCAGTTCTTC	CSCGVMDEQFF	once	NA	TRBJ2-1	11	TRBV2
TGCAGCGTTGACAGGGGCTCGAACACTGAAGCTTTCTTT	CSVDRGSNTEAFF	NA	NA	TRBJ1-1	13	TRBV29-1
TGTGCCATCAGTGAGTCTTTTGGATCGGGCACTGAAGCTTTCTTT	CAISESFGSGTEAFF	NA	NA	TRBJ1-1	15	TRBV10-3
TGTGCCAGCAGTTCAAGGACAGGGTCCAACACCGGGGAGCTGTTTTTT	CASSSRTGSNTGELFF	few	TRBD1	TRBJ2-2	16	TRBV27
TGCGCCAGCAGCTTGGCGACAGGGGTCCAAGAGACCCAGTACTTC	CASSLATGVQETQYF	NA	TRBD1	TRBJ2-5	15	TRBV5-1
TGTGCCAGCAGCCGGTGGGGGGGGAGCACAGATACGCAGTATTTT	CASSRWGGSTDTQYF	NA	TRBD2	TRBJ2-3	15	TRBV3-1/TRBV3-2
TGTGCCAGCAGTTCCTCCGGACGGGGACAGGGCCCCTATGGCTACACCTTC	CASSSSGRGQGPYGYTF	NA	TRBD1	TRBJ1-2	17	TRBV27